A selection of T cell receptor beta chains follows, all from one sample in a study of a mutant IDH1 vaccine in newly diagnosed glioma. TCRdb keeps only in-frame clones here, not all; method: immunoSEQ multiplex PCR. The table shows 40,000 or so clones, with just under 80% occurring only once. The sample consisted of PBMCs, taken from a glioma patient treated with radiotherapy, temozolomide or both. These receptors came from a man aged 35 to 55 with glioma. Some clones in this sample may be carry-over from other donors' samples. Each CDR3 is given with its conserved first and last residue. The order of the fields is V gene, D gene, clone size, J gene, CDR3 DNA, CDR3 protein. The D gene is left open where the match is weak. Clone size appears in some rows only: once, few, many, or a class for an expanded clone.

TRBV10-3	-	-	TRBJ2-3	TGTGCCACCGGCCGGGACGGGACAGATACGCAGTATTTT	CATGRDGTDTQYF
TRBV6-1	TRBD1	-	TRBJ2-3	TGTGCCAGCAGGGGGACAGGCAGCACAGATACGCAGTATTTT	CASRGTGSTDTQYF
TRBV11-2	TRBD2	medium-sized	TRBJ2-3	TGTGCCAGCAGCTCGCACCCCGGGGCGGGGGTCACAGATACGCAGTATTTT	CASSSHPGAGVTDTQYF
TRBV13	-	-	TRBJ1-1	TGTGCCAGCAGCTTAGGGGACGGCAGTGAAGCTTTCTTT	CASSLGDGSEAFF
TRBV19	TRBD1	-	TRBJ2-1	TGTGCCAGTAGTATGCGCCCGGGACAGGGGTTGAATGAGCAGTTCTTC	CASSMRPGQGLNEQFF
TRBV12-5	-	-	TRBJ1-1	TGTGCTAGTGGCCCGGGCACTGAAGCTTTCTTT	CASGPGTEAFF
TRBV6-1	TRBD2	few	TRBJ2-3	TGTGCCAGCAGTGGGACTAGCGGGGGCACAGATACGCAGTATTTT	CASSGTSGGTDTQYF
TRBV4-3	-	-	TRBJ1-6	TGCGCCAGCAGCCAAAGGGGGAAAGGAGATTCACCCCTCCACTTT	CASSQRGKGDSPLHF
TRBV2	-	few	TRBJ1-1	TGTGCCAGCTTTGGCGCCATGAACACTGAAGCTTTCTTT	CASFGAMNTEAFF
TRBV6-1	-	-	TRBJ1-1	TGTGCCAGCAGTGAAGAGGCCCGGACTGAAGCTTTCTTT	CASSEEARTEAFF
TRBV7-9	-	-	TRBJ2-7	TGTGCCAGCAGCTTAAACAGTTTAGCCTACGAGCAGTACTTC	CASSLNSLAYEQYF
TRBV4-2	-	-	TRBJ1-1	TGTGCCAGCAGCCAACTCGCGGGAGGGAAAGCTTTCTTT	CASSQLAGGKAFF
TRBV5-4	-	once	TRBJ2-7	TGTGCCAGCAGCTTGGCCTCCGGATCCTACGAGCAGTACTTC	CASSLASGSYEQYF
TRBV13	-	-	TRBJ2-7	TGTGCCAGCAGCTTAGGAACAGTTCTACCCTACGAGCAGTACTTC	CASSLGTVLPYEQYF
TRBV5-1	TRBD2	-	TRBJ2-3	TGCGCGACTGGGCCTAGCGGGGGGAGCACAGATACGCAGTATTTT	CATGPSGGSTDTQYF
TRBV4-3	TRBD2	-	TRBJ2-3	TGCGCCAGCAGCCAGGGAAGCGGGGGGGCGGGAGATACGCAGTATTTT	CASSQGSGGAGDTQYF
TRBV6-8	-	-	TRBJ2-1	TGTGCCAGCACCAATCCCCCAAGCCTGGACTACAATGAGCAGTTCTTC	CASTNPPSLDYNEQFF
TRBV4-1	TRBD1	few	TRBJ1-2	TGCGCCAGCAGCCAATCTGGGGACAGGGGCCTCTATGGCTACACCTTC	CASSQSGDRGLYGYTF
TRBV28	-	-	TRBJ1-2	TGTGCCAGCAGCCTTCTCACGGCCTCGTCTGGCTACACCTTC	CASSLLTASSGYTF
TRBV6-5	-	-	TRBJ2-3	TGTGCCAGCAGTTCCCGAAGGGGTGGGGCAGATACGCAGTATTTT	CASSSRRGGADTQYF
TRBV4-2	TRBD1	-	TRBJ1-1	TGTGCCAGCAGCCAACCCGGGACAGCTCCGATGAACACTGAAGCTTTCTTT	CASSQPGTAPMNTEAFF
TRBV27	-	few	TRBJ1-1	TGTGCCAGCAGTTTTTCAGGGTCTAGGGAAGCTTTCTTT	CASSFSGSREAFF
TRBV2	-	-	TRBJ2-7	TGTGCCAGCTTGGGGGGGGCCTCCTACGAGCAGTACTTC	CASLGGASYEQYF
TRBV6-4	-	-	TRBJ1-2	TGTGCCAGCAGTGACGGGGCAGACGACTATGGCTACACCTTC	CASSDGADDYGYTF
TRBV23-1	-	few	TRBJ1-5	TGCGCCAGCAGTCAGCCCGGGAGGGGGGGCTATCAGCCCCAGCATTTT	CASSQPGRGGYQPQHF
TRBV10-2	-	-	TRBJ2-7	TGCGCCAGCAGTGAGTCCCACAGCCCCTACGAGCAGTACTTC	CASSESHSPYEQYF
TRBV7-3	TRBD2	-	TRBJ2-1	TGTGCCAGCAGAATCCGACTAGCGGGGACCTACAATGAGCAGTTCTTC	CASRIRLAGTYNEQFF
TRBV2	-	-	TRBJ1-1	TGTGCCAGCAGTGTCTTAGAGAACACTGAAGCTTTCTTT	CASSVLENTEAFF
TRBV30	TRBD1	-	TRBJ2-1	TGTGCCGTACGGGACAGGGCTTTGAATGAGCAGTTCTTC	CAVRDRALNEQFF
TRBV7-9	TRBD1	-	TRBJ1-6	TGTGCCAGCAACTTACCTTTGGAGGGGGCAAGTTCACCCCTCCACTTT	CASNLPLEGASSPLHF
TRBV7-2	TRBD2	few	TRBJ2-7	TGTGCCAGCAGCTCAGCGGGGGGGAGCTCCTACGAGCAGTACTTC	CASSSAGGSSYEQYF
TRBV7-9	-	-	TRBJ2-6	TGTGCCAGCAGCTTATCTGGACTATCCTCTGGGGCCAACGTCCTGACTTTC	CASSLSGLSSGANVLTF
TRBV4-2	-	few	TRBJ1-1	TGTGCCAGCAGCCAAGATGGAGGGGGGATCTCTGAAGCTTTCTTT	CASSQDGGGISEAFF
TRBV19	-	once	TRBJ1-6	TGTGCCAGTAGTCCCGGGGGGAATTCACCCCTCCACTTT	CASSPGGNSPLHF
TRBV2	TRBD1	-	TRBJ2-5	TGTGCCAGCAGCGCCACCCTAGGGACAGGGGTCGAGACCCAGTACTTC	CASSATLGTGVETQYF
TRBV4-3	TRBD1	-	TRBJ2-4	TGCGCCAGCAGCCTGGGGACAGGGGTCAAAAACATTCAGTACTTC	CASSLGTGVKNIQYF
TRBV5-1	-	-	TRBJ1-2	TGCGCCAGCAGCTTGCGGGGGAACTACACCTTC	CASSLRGNYTF
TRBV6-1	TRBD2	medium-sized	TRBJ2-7	TGTGCCAGCAGTGTAAGTGTGGTAGCGGGTTCCTCCTACGAGCAGTACTTC	CASSVSVVAGSSYEQYF
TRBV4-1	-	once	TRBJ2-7	TGCGCCAGCAGCCAAGGGATAGGGTTGGGGTACGAGCAGTACTTC	CASSQGIGLGYEQYF
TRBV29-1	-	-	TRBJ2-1	TGCAGCGTGGGGGACGGGTACAATGAGCAGTTCTTC	CSVGDGYNEQFF
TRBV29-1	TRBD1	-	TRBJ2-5	TGCAGCGTGGGGGGGAGAAGGACAGGGGTCGAGACCCAGTACTTC	CSVGGRRTGVETQYF